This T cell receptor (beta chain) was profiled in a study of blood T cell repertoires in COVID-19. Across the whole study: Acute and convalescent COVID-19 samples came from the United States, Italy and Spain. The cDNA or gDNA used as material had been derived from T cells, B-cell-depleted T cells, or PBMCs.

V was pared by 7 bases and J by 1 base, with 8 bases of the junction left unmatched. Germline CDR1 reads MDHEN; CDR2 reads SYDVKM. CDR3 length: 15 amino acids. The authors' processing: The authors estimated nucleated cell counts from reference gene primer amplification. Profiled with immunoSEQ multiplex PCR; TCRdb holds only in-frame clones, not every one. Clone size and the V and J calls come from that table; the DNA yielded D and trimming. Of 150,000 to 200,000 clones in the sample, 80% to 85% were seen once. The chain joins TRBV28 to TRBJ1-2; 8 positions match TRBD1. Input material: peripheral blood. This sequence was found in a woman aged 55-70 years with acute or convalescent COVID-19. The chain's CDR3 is CASTHRGSFNYGYTF. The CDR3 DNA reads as TGTGCCAGCACACACAGGGGGTCGTTTAACTATGGCTACACCTTC.